Presented here are 8 T cell receptor beta chains from one specimen sequenced in a study of blood T cell repertoires in COVID-19. TCRdb keeps only in-frame clones here, not all; method: immunoSEQ multiplex PCR. The data contain tens of thousands of clones, roughly 81% of them singletons. The sample taken for sequencing was peripheral blood. The receptors were gathered from a man older than 75 with acute or convalescent COVID-19.

J is TRBJ1-2 and V is TRBV7-9; 8 nucleotides match TRBD1. Germline V gene data show CDR1 as SEHNR and CDR2 as FQNEAQ (reference sequence). The CDR3 is 13 amino acids. Losses at the gene ends were 4 bases for V and 10 bases for J; bases not matched to a gene: 8. The CDR3 region has the DNA TGTGCCAGCAGCTCTCCGGGACAGGTCCCCTACACCTTC. It codes for CASSSPGQVPYTF.

The chain has TRBV27 and TRBJ1-2; TRBD1 agrees at 12 bases. The CDR3 loop spans 16 amino acids. V lost 5 bases, J lost 4 bases, and 8 bases stayed unmatched. The germline CDR1 and CDR2 sequences are MNHEY and SMNVEV (reference sequence). In DNA form, the CDR3 reads TGTGCCAGCAGTCCCCGGGACAGGGGGCTTATCTATGGCTACACCTTC. As protein: CASSPRDRGLIYGYTF.

This clone was observed a handful of times. The rearrangement uses TRBV27 and TRBJ1-1; a weak D match, TRBD1 (5 bases). Trimming cost V 4 bases and J 0 bases, with 12 bases left between them. The germline CDR1 and CDR2 sequences are MNHEY and SMNVEV (reference sequence). The CDR3 covers 15 residues. This CDR3 is CASSSDSDLNTEAFF. The CDR3, as DNA: TGTGCCAGCAGTTCCGACAGCGACCTGAACACTGAAGCTTTCTTT.

This clone came up once. CDR3 sequence reads: CASTAGGAPYNEQFF. CDR3 nucleotide sequence: TGTGCCAGCACAGCGGGGGGGGCCCCCTACAATGAGCAGTTCTTC. V usage is TRBV9 and J usage is TRBJ2-1; TRBD2 matches at 10 bases. Trimming cost V 6 bases and J 2 bases; bases outside gene matches: 5. Germline V gives CDR1 SGDLS, CDR2 YYNGEE. This CDR3 contains 15 residues. The variable domain in full, completed from reference TRBV9 and TRBJ2-1, reads DSGVTQTPKHLITATGQRVTLRCSPRSGDLSVYWYQQSLDQGLQFLIQYYNGEERAKGNILERFSAQQFPDLHSELNLSSLELGDSALYFCASTAGGAPYNEQFFGPGTRLTVL.

This clone was picked up one time. This rearrangement joins TRBV5-1 to TRBJ2-3, with TRBD2 identical over 9 bases. The CDR3 extends over 17 amino acids. The junction had 10 bases not matched to a gene; V was cut back by 3 bases and J by 2 bases. Germline lookup yields CDR1 SGHRS and CDR2 YFSETQ. The CDR3, as DNA: TGCGCCAGCAGCTCGGGGGGCCTAGCGGGAATCACAGATACGCAGTATTTT. It specifies CASSSGGLAGITDTQYF.

The chain uses TRBV5-1 and TRBJ1-1; 7 bases agree with TRBD1. CDR1 and CDR2 from the germline V gene are SGHRS and YFSETQ. The ends lost 4 bases at V and 7 bases at J; junction bases unmatched: 16. The length of the CDR3 is 16 residues. CDR3 coding DNA: TGCGCCAGCAGCCTGACAGGGAGGAGTGCTGCTAGTGAAGCTTTCTTT. Amino acid sequence: CASSLTGRSAASEAFF.

J is TRBJ1-2 and V is TRBV4-3; D may be TRBD1 (6 bases). From germline, CDR1 is LGHNA and CDR2 YSLEER. The V end was cut by 4 bases, the J end by 4 bases, with 25 bases between. The CDR3 loop spans 18 amino acids. The CDR3 sequence is CASSRYGQTQGEAYGYTF. The CDR3, as DNA: TGCGCCAGCAGCCGATACGGACAGACCCAAGGCGAGGCCTATGGCTACACCTTC.

This clone has only a few counts. The chain uses TRBV5-1 and TRBJ2-1, with 7 bases aligning to TRBD2. Germline loops: CDR1 SGHRS, CDR2 YFSETQ. J was trimmed by 5 bases and V by 6 bases; bases with no gene match: 11. The CDR3 extends over 15 amino acids. CDR3 in amino acids: CASTLSSGINNEQFF. Written as DNA, the CDR3 is TGCGCCAGCACCTTATCTAGCGGAATAAACAATGAGCAGTTCTTC.